A selection of T cell receptor beta chains follows, all from one sample in a study of blood T cell repertoires in COVID-19. The data were produced by immunoSEQ multiplex PCR, yet TCRdb's version contains in-frame clones alone and is incomplete. The sample carries some 290,000 clones, approximately 90% recorded once. The specimen was PBMCs or T cells enriched from blood (not recorded which). The receptors shown here come from a woman in her 40s with acute COVID-19. Both conserved end residues are part of each CDR3. A D gene is named only where the DNA matches it firmly. Expanded clones get a size class; other rows say once, few or many, or leave the size out.

CDR3aa: CASSFSSVPGSQYF
CDR3nt: TGTGCCAGCAGCTTTTCTAGCGTGCCCGGGTCCCAGTACTTC
abundance: NA
v_gene: TRBV5-6
d_gene: NA
j_gene: TRBJ2-5

CDR3aa: CASSPGAGSYEQYF
CDR3nt: TGTGCCAGCTCACCAGGGGCCGGGTCCTACGAGCAGTACTTC
abundance: NA
v_gene: TRBV18
d_gene: NA
j_gene: TRBJ2-7

CDR3aa: CASSIRLAGVNEQYF
CDR3nt: TGTGCCAGTAGTATTAGACTAGCGGGAGTCAACGAGCAGTACTTC
abundance: NA
v_gene: TRBV19
d_gene: TRBD2
j_gene: TRBJ2-7

CDR3aa: CASSYSIPGQLSYEQYF
CDR3nt: TGTGCCAGCAGTTACTCGATACCGGGACAGCTCTCCTACGAGCAGTACTTC
abundance: few
v_gene: TRBV6-2/TRBV6-3
d_gene: TRBD1
j_gene: TRBJ2-7

CDR3aa: CASSGRGREQAFF
CDR3nt: TGCGCCAGCAGTGGAAGGGGGCGCGAGCAGGCTTTCTTT
abundance: NA
v_gene: TRBV5-1
d_gene: TRBD1
j_gene: TRBJ1-1

CDR3aa: CASSTGLGTDTQYF
CDR3nt: TGTGCCAGCAGCACAGGCTTGGGCACAGATACGCAGTATTTT
abundance: NA
v_gene: TRBV3-1/TRBV3-2
d_gene: NA
j_gene: TRBJ2-3

CDR3aa: CASSQEIRTSGQETQYF
CDR3nt: TGTGCCAGCAGCCAAGAAATACGGACTAGCGGGCAAGAGACCCAGTACTTC
abundance: once
v_gene: TRBV4-2
d_gene: TRBD2
j_gene: TRBJ2-5

CDR3aa: CASSSRREIQETQYF
CDR3nt: TGTGCCAGCAGCTCTCGCCGGGAGATCCAAGAGACCCAGTACTTC
abundance: NA
v_gene: TRBV13
d_gene: NA
j_gene: TRBJ2-5

CDR3aa: CASNPPGTGDLSAHF
CDR3nt: TGTGCCAGCAATCCCCCCGGGACAGGGGACCTGTCCGCGCATTTT
abundance: NA
v_gene: TRBV28
d_gene: TRBD1
j_gene: TRBJ1-5

CDR3aa: CASRALGRENEQFF
CDR3nt: TGTGCCAGCAGAGCCCTCGGTCGGGAAAATGAGCAGTTCTTC
abundance: NA
v_gene: TRBV25-1
d_gene: NA
j_gene: TRBJ2-1

CDR3aa: CASSNLPSDQETQYF
CDR3nt: TGTGCCAGTAGTAATCTCCCTAGCGACCAAGAGACCCAGTACTTC
abundance: NA
v_gene: TRBV19
d_gene: NA
j_gene: TRBJ2-5

CDR3aa: CACSSWGPYEQYF
CDR3nt: TGTGCCTGTTCGTCGTGGGGGCCCTACGAGCAGTACTTC
abundance: NA
v_gene: TRBV30
d_gene: NA
j_gene: TRBJ2-7

CDR3aa: CATSTGTRSNEQFF
CDR3nt: TGTGCCACCAGCACCGGGACTAGATCTAATGAGCAGTTCTTC
abundance: NA
v_gene: TRBV15
d_gene: TRBD2
j_gene: TRBJ2-1